Presented here are 30 T cell receptor beta chains from one specimen sequenced in a study of Ad26.COV2.S vaccination and SARS-CoV-2 variants. Sample treatment: over 15 received Ad26.COV2.S at low or high dose, single or two shots; about 5 received placebo; per-sample allocation not given. The study sampled participants on day 63 after the first vaccine or placebo injection. Sequencing was performed with immunoSEQ multiplex PCR; in TCRdb, only in-frame clones are kept and a portion is missing. The repertoire holds around 350,000 clones, with about 85% as singletons. Material: peripheral blood, obtained in a trial of Ad26.COV2.S vaccine versus placebo. These receptors all stem from a person between 18 and 65 years old who received the Ad26.COV2.S COVID-19 vaccine or a placebo.

The chain carries TRBV19 and TRBJ1-5, with a possible D match to TRBD1 (6 bases). This CDR3 comprises 16 residues. V dropped 2 bases and J dropped 6 bases, with 17 bases sitting between them. Germline CDR1 and CDR2: LNHDA and SQIVND (reference sequence). This CDR3 is CASSISLSTGFQPQHF. CDR3 in DNA: TGTGCCAGTAGTATAAGTCTCTCGACAGGCTTTCAGCCCCAGCATTTT. Based on the CDR3 plus reference TRBV19 and TRBJ1-5, the full variable domain is DGGITQSPKYLFRKEGQNVTLSCEQNLNHDAMYWYRQDPGQGLRLIYYSQIVNDFQKGDIAEGYSVSREKKESFPLTVTSAQKNPTAFYLCASSISLSTGFQPQHFGDGTRLSIL.

Note on this clone: The same CDR3 can be traced to other DNA sequences in this sample. The chain is built from TRBV6-5 and TRBJ1-2; D may be TRBD1 (6 bases). Germline CDR1 is MNHEY and CDR2 is SVGAGI. The length of the CDR3 is 15 residues. Trimming cost V 0 bases and J 6 bases, with 14 bases left between them. CDR3 in amino acids: CASSYSRGGADGYTF. The CDR3 DNA sequence: TGTGCCAGCAGTTACTCTAGGGGGGGCGCAGATGGCTACACCTTC.

In nucleotides, the CDR3 is TGCGCCAGCAGGTGGACAGGGGATACTGAAGCTTTCTTT. It is translated as CASRWTGDTEAFF. The chain has TRBV5-1 and TRBJ1-1; 9 nucleotides line up with TRBD1. V shed 5 bases and J 5 bases; nucleotides not matched to a gene: 4. Germline V gene data show CDR1 as SGHRS and CDR2 as YFSETQ. The CDR3 loop spans 13 amino acids. Using reference TRBV5-1 and TRBJ1-1 for the parts outside the CDR3, the full variable domain is KAGVTQTPRYLIKTRGQQVTLSCSPISGHRSVSWYQQTPGQGLQFLFEYFSETQRNKGNFPGRFSGRQFSNSRSEMNVSTLELGDSALYLCASRWTGDTEAFFGQGTRLTVV.

This chain links TRBV6-5 with TRBJ2-1; D uncertain. The V end was cut by 2 bases, the J end by 2 bases, with 10 bases between. Germline lookup yields CDR1 MNHEY and CDR2 SVGAGI. This CDR3 spans 15 amino acids. Here the CDR3 reads CASSYSRMTYNEQFF. The CDR3 coding sequence is TGTGCCAGCAGTTACAGTCGGATGACCTACAATGAGCAGTTCTTC.

The chain recombines TRBV27 with TRBJ2-7; D is tentatively TRBD1 or TRBD2 (6 bases each). The CDR3 has 13 residues. The V gene's germline CDR1 is MNHEY and CDR2 SMNVEV (reference sequence). V gave up 3 bases and J gave up 4 bases, with 10 bases separating them. The CDR3 here is CASSLGAGYEQYF. In nucleotides, the CDR3 is TGTGCCAGCAGTTTGGGGGCGGGGTACGAGCAGTACTTC.

In its sample, this clone was seen a few times. The chain uses TRBV30 and TRBJ1-1; 8 bases agree with TRBD1. This CDR3 spans 15 amino acids. The germline V gene encodes CDR1 GTSNPN and CDR2 SVGIG (reference sequence). V gave up 3 bases and J gave up 1 base; unmatched junction bases: 7. The CDR3 bases are TGTGCCTGGAGGGGACAGGCAACACAGAACACTGAAGCTTTCTTT. This gives the protein CAWRGQATQNTEAFF.

The chain uses TRBV7-9 and TRBJ2-3; 7 nucleotides align to TRBD2. J was trimmed by 3 bases and V by 5 bases; bases with no gene match: 8. CDR1 is SEHNR, CDR2 FQNEAQ, per germline (reference sequence). The CDR3 extends over 15 amino acids. The CDR3 here is CASSPHGGDTDTQYF. The CDR3 DNA follows: TGTGCCAGCAGCCCCCATGGGGGGGATACAGATACGCAGTATTTT.

V is TRBV7-9 and J is TRBJ2-2; D is ambiguous. Germline V gene lookup returns CDR1 SEHNR and CDR2 FQNEAQ (reference sequence). Trimming pared 2 bases from V and 1 base from J, leaving 5 bases between. The CDR3 contains 14 residues. CDR3 sequence reads: CASSLRRNTGELFF. The CDR3 region has the DNA TGTGCCAGCAGCTTACGACGGAACACCGGGGAGCTGTTTTTT.

The rearrangement uses TRBV13 and TRBJ1-1, with unresolved D. The germline gives CDR1 PRHDT, CDR2 FYEKMQ (reference sequence). The CDR3 has 16 residues. Deletions cut 5 bases from V and 6 bases from J, with 22 bases between. The CDR3 sequence: CASSAVPLGRRSEAFF. The CDR3, as DNA: TGTGCCAGCAGCGCAGTCCCCCTTGGGAGGCGCTCTGAAGCTTTCTTT. The variable domain in full, with the rest retrieved from reference TRBV13 and TRBJ1-1, is AAGVIQSPRHLIKEKRETATLKCYPIPRHDTVYWYQQGPGQDPQFLISFYEKMQSDKGSIPDRFSAQQFSDYHSELNMSSLELGDSALYFCASSAVPLGRRSEAFFGQGTRLTVV.

V is TRBV5-6 and J is TRBJ2-2; D is perhaps TRBD2 (6 bases). The CDR3 runs 14 residues. V was trimmed by 6 bases and J by 4 bases, leaving 13 bases between them. Germline CDR1 SGHDT, CDR2 YYEEEE. The CDR3 spells CASTRPGGTGELFF. The CDR3 DNA reads as TGTGCCAGCACCCGCCCCGGGGGCACCGGGGAGCTGTTTTTT.

The V gene is TRBV5-8, the J gene TRBJ2-1, with D perhaps TRBD2 (5 bases). V was shortened by 2 bases and J by 1 base, with 10 bases between the two germline ends. The CDR3 length is 15 residues. The germline gives CDR1 SGHTS, CDR2 YDEGEE. The CDR3 sequence is CASSFEGTSYNEQFF. The CDR3 region has the DNA TGTGCCAGCAGCTTCGAGGGAACTTCCTACAATGAGCAGTTCTTC.

V is TRBV9 and J is TRBJ2-1; 13 bases map to TRBD2. Germline V gene data show CDR1 as SGDLS and CDR2 as YYNGEE. The CDR3 totals 16 residues. V shed 3 bases and J 9 bases; nucleotides not matched to a gene: 9. The CDR3 protein is CASSGRTSGRGGEQFF. In nucleotides, the CDR3 is TGTGCCAGCAGCGGAAGAACTAGCGGGAGGGGAGGTGAGCAGTTCTTC.

The chain recombines TRBV20-1 with TRBJ1-1; D gene unclear. Germline CDR1 and CDR2: DFQATT and SNEGSKA (reference sequence). The CDR3 is made up of 15 amino acids. V was clipped by 3 bases and J by 3 bases, with 17 bases between them. In DNA form, the CDR3 reads TGCAGTGCTAGTAGATTATTGATTAGGCACACTGAAGCTTTCTTT. Translating gives CSASRLLIRHTEAFF.

This chain uses TRBV3-1 (or the pseudogene TRBV3-2) with TRBJ2-4; 8 bases fit TRBD2. From germline, CDR1 is LGHDT and CDR2 YNNKEL (reference sequence). There are 15 residues in the CDR3. The trim removed 0 bases at V and 8 bases at J, leaving 6 bases unmatched. The CDR3 sequence: CASSQESGGEHIQYF. DNA of the CDR3: TGTGCCAGCAGCCAAGAGTCGGGAGGGGAACACATTCAGTACTTC.

The V and J genes are TRBV28 and TRBJ2-5; D uncertain. Trimming stripped 2 bases from V and 5 bases from J, with 6 bases between. This CDR3 has 12 residues. Germline V gene lookup returns CDR1 MDHEN and CDR2 SYDVKM. The CDR3 DNA follows: TGTGCCAGCAGTTTAGGGTGGGAGACCCAGTACTTC. This translates into CASSLGWETQYF.

The CDR3 sequence is CASSFRRAGWDEQFF. The CDR3 region has the DNA TGTGCCAGCAGTTTCCGGCGGGCTGGTTGGGATGAGCAGTTCTTC. The rearrangement uses TRBV6-5 and TRBJ2-1; a weak D match, TRBD2 (5 bases). Trimming removed 4 bases from V and 8 bases from J, with 18 bases in between. The germline gives CDR1 MNHEY, CDR2 SVGAGI. This CDR3 region has 15 residues.

J is TRBJ1-2 and V is TRBV19; the match to TRBD1 covers 8 bases. With 7 bases clipped from V and 2 bases from J, the junction kept 6 bases outside the gene matches. The germline V gene encodes CDR1 LNHDA and CDR2 SQIVND (reference sequence). This CDR3 is built from 14 residues. The CDR3 nucleotides read TGTGCCAGTAAGGAGACAGGGGCCAACTATGGCTACACCTTC. The encoded protein is CASKETGANYGYTF.

V gene TRBV4-1 combines with J gene TRBJ1-2; tentative D call: TRBD1 (5 bases). Germline-derived CDR1 and CDR2 are MGHRA and YSYEKL. Trimming stripped 4 bases from V and 4 bases from J, with 16 bases between. This CDR3 comprises 15 residues. CDR3 nucleotides: TGCGCCAGCAGCCGAACCGGGGGGAATTCCTATGGCTACACCTTC. This codes for CASSRTGGNSYGYTF.

The chain employs TRBV7-2 and TRBJ2-3; 7 nucleotides agree with TRBD2. The germline gives CDR1 SGHTA, CDR2 FQGNSA. V dropped 1 base and J dropped 5; count of bases not matched to a gene: 9. CDR3 size: 16 residues. CDR3: CASSLVGRREIDTQYF. The CDR3 nucleotides are TGTGCCAGCAGCTTAGTGGGACGGCGGGAGATAGATACGCAGTATTTT.

J is TRBJ2-7 and V is TRBV7-9; 8 bases are a match to TRBD1. The CDR3 extends over 13 amino acids. After removal of 3 bases from V and 3 bases from J, the junction contained 1 base not matched to a gene. Germline V gene sequence: CDR1 SEHNR, CDR2 FQNEAQ (reference sequence). CDR3 residues: CASSLGTGYEQYF. The CDR3, as DNA: TGTGCCAGCAGCTTGGGGACAGGCTACGAGCAGTACTTC.

V usage is TRBV6-5 and J usage is TRBJ2-2; 13 bases are shared with TRBD2. The CDR3 has 15 residues. The V gene end was trimmed by 1 base and the J gene end by 9 bases; junction bases not matched to a gene: 2. The germline CDR1 and CDR2 sequences are MNHEY and SVGAGI. CDR3 nucleotides: TGTGCCAGCAGTTACTGGACTAGCGGGGGCCGGGAGCTGTTTTTT. This translates into CASSYWTSGGRELFF.

V gene TRBV5-4 combines with J gene TRBJ2-2; 8 nucleotides line up with TRBD1. The CDR3 spans 19 residues. The germline CDR1 and CDR2 sequences are SGHNT and YYREEE (reference sequence). Unmatched junction bases numbered 17, after V lost 2 bases and J lost 5 bases. The CDR3 here is CASSLSPRAGGKKTGELFF. CDR3 DNA: TGTGCCAGCAGCTTATCCCCGCGGGCAGGGGGCAAAAAGACCGGGGAGCTGTTTTTT.

In DNA, the CDR3 is TGTGCCGGAGGACAGGAGCCGGCAGATACGCAGTATTTT. This encodes CAGGQEPADTQYF. The chain joins TRBV5-4 to TRBJ2-3, with TRBD1 matching 7 bases. Germline CDR1 and CDR2: SGHNT and YYREEE (reference sequence). Losses at the gene ends were 10 bases for V and 4 bases for J; bases not matched to a gene: 9. The CDR3 contains 13 residues.

The rearrangement uses TRBV2 and TRBJ2-2, with unresolved D. Trimming took off 2 bases at V and 2 bases at J, with 9 bases between the two ends. This CDR3 region has 15 residues. Germline V CDR1 and CDR2: SNHLY, FYNNEI. The CDR3 sequence is CASSEMATNTGELFF. For the CDR3, the DNA is TGTGCCAGCAGTGAAATGGCTACAAACACCGGGGAGCTGTTTTTT.

This sequence joins TRBV9 and TRBJ2-6; D is unresolved. V shed 3 bases and J shed 0 bases, with 7 bases lying between them. Germline loops: CDR1 SGDLS, CDR2 YYNGEE. The CDR3 has 15 amino acids. The CDR3 reads CASSAQASGANVLTF. CDR3 DNA sequence: TGTGCCAGCAGCGCCCAGGCCTCTGGGGCCAACGTCCTGACTTTC. The whole variable domain, remainder taken from reference TRBV9 and TRBJ2-6, is DSGVTQTPKHLITATGQRVTLRCSPRSGDLSVYWYQQSLDQGLQFLIQYYNGEERAKGNILERFSAQQFPDLHSELNLSSLELGDSALYFCASSAQASGANVLTFGAGSRLTVL.

This clone was found a few times. J is TRBJ2-7 and V is TRBV7-2; D gene uncertain. This CDR3 has 11 amino acids. Germline lookup yields CDR1 SGHTA and CDR2 FQGNSA. Trimming pared 4 bases from V and 2 bases from J, leaving 3 bases between. In DNA, the CDR3 is TGTGCCAGCAGCTCGACCTACGAGCAGTACTTC. Its protein is CASSSTYEQYF.

The chain employs TRBV5-1 and TRBJ1-5; 11 bases match TRBD1. V lost 4 bases to trimming and J lost 1 base; unmatched junction nucleotides: 10. Per the germline V gene, CDR1 is SGHRS and CDR2 is YFSETQ. The CDR3 has 18 amino acids. The CDR3 nucleotides read TGCGCCAGCAGCCTTGGGACAGGGGGACTAGGGAGCAATCAGCCCCAGCATTTT. Protein sequence: CASSLGTGGLGSNQPQHF.

This chain connects TRBV5-1 to TRBJ2-3; the match to TRBD2 covers 8 bases. The CDR3 is 16 amino acids. J was trimmed by 1 base and V by 2 bases; bases with no gene match: 6. CDR1 is SGHRS and CDR2 is YFSETQ in the germline V gene. The DNA for the CDR3 is TGCGCCAGCAGCTTATATAGCGGGGTCGGCACAGATACGCAGTATTTT. Translation gives CASSLYSGVGTDTQYF.

The chain has TRBV11-2 and TRBJ2-7; weak D call: TRBD1 (7 bases). Between the trimmed V and J ends, which lost 5 bases and 2 bases, there was a span of 16 bases. Germline V gives CDR1 SGHAT, CDR2 FQNNGV. This CDR3 has 15 residues. The CDR3 loop is CASSPAGTVTYEQYF. In DNA form, the CDR3 reads TGTGCCAGCAGCCCCGCGGGGACAGTAACCTACGAGCAGTACTTC.

This clone came up many times. The chain couples TRBV5-4 to TRBJ1-4, with TRBD1 as a possible D gene (5 bases). With 4 bases removed from V and 8 bases from J, the gap between germline ends came to 18 bases. CDR3 length: 15 residues. In germline, CDR1 is SGHNT, CDR2 YYREEE (reference sequence). The CDR3 DNA sequence: TGTGCCAGCAGCCTCCCGGGACCCTCGGGGGAAAAACTGTTTTTT. It is translated as CASSLPGPSGEKLFF.